Listed below are T cell receptor beta chains from one sample, sequenced in a study of blood T cell repertoires in COVID-19. The repertoire was sequenced with immunoSEQ multiplex PCR; TCRdb's copy has only in-frame clones and lacks some. This sample has approximately 53,000 clones; about 83% occur once, and the top ten carry 16%. Sample: peripheral blood. The receptors here all came from a man between 40 and 49 years old with acute or convalescent COVID-19. The CDR3 runs from the conserved cysteine through the conserved F or W. The size entry is marked missing in some rows and otherwise reads once, few, many or a size class.

size	V	J	CDR3
.	TRBV5-6	TRBJ2-7	CASSLLDRSSYEQYF
.	TRBV5-4	TRBJ1-2	CASSKDSIVDRGYTF
.	TRBV15	TRBJ1-2	CATSRADPGELIYGYTF
.	TRBV7-9	TRBJ1-2	CASSSQGWDGYTF
.	TRBV19	TRBJ2-3	CASSLIRADTQYF
.	TRBV6-5	TRBJ2-5	CASSRDRDETQYF
.	TRBV12-5	TRBJ1-3	CASGSGQTDSGNTIYF
.	TRBV19	TRBJ1-6	CASSEQGRNSPLHF
medium-sized	TRBV4-1	TRBJ2-5	CASSQDSRLAGAAYETQYF
.	TRBV18	TRBJ1-2	CASSPQGQNYGYTF
few	TRBV18	TRBJ1-4	CASSRNRGATNEKLFF
.	TRBV29-1	TRBJ2-2	CSARQAMNTGELFF
once	TRBV2	TRBJ1-2	CASSDPASLNYGYTF
.	TRBV24-1	TRBJ1-5	CATSDLPQGAQHF
.	TRBV3-1/TRBV3-2	TRBJ1-2	CASSQAGAGYTF
.	TRBV5-1	TRBJ2-5	CASSPGLVPQETQYF
.	TRBV6-1	TRBJ2-3	CASSELVQTFTDTQYF
.	TRBV5-1	TRBJ2-5	CASSPTAGQTKETQYF
.	TRBV2	TRBJ1-2	CAVRGTGYTF
.	TRBV14	TRBJ2-5	CASSQGFEQGGETQYF
.	TRBV9	TRBJ1-1	CASREGGNEDTEAFF
.	TRBV7-2	TRBJ2-1	CASSFRIAGGRDEQFF
once	TRBV7-9	TRBJ2-3	CASSLAGQGDTQYF
.	TRBV5-1	TRBJ1-3	CASSLATGSSGNTIYF
.	TRBV5-1	TRBJ2-3	CASSLDGGKPSSTDTQYF
.	TRBV5-1	TRBJ1-6	CASKWTGERSPLHF
.	TRBV19	TRBJ1-3	CASSRGGGNTIYF
once	TRBV19	TRBJ2-3	CASSRGGPGDTQYF
.	TRBV6-4	TRBJ1-5	CASGAGGGQPQHF
.	TRBV27	TRBJ1-4	CASSLGSTGGMTNEKLFF
.	TRBV6-5	TRBJ1-4	CASRDREGEKLFF
.	TRBV9	TRBJ2-2	CASSGLAGGNTGELFF
.	TRBV13	TRBJ1-6	CASRVTGYNSPLHF
.	TRBV2	TRBJ2-7	CASMAPSAYEQYF
.	TRBV9	TRBJ2-3	CASSPPQGSGADTQYF
.	TRBV3-1/TRBV3-2	TRBJ1-6	CASSQFGGQGNSPLHF
.	TRBV11-2	TRBJ1-4	CASRGQGDEKLFF
.	TRBV7-2	TRBJ2-5	CASSFGGAQETQYF
.	TRBV3-1/TRBV3-2	TRBJ2-5	CASSDFSGETQYF
once	TRBV4-1	TRBJ1-4	CASSQGDRVQEKLFF
.	TRBV3-1/TRBV3-2	TRBJ2-3	CASSLGGAATDTQYF
.	TRBV7-9	TRBJ2-7	CASSATQGTYEQYF
.	TRBV18	TRBJ2-7	CASSPASGSWQTYEQYF
.	TRBV28	TRBJ1-6	CASSPVGFQEWSPLHF
.	TRBV6-1	TRBJ2-3	CASSEVSFGTGKTDTQYF
.	TRBV6-1	TRBJ2-3	CASSEAIGGTDTQYF
.	TRBV18	TRBJ1-2	CASSQPDRGYGYTF
.	TRBV5-5	TRBJ1-3	CASSSDWTGWGNTIYF
.	TRBV10-2	TRBJ2-7	CASSDSGAPYEQYF
.	TRBV5-1	TRBJ1-2	CASSLDAGSYGYTF
.	TRBV5-4	TRBJ1-4	CASSTQHGTGGVKLFF